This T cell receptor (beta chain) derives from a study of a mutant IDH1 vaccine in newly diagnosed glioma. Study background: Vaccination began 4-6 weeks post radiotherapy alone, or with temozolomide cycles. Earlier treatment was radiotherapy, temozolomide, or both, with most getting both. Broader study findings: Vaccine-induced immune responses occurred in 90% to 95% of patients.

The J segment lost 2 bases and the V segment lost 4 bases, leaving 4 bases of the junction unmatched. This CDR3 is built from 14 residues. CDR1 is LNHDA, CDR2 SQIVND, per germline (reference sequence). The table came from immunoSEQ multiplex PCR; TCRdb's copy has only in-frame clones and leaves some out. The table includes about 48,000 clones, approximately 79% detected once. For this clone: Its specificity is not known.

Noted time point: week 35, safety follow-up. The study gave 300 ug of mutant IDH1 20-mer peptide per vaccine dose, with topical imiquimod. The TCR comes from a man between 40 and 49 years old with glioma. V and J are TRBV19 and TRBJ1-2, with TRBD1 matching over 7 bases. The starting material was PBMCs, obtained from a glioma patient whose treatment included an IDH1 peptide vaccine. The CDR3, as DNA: TGTGCCAGTAGTAGATCGACAGGGAACTATGGCTACACCTTC. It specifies CASSRSTGNYGYTF. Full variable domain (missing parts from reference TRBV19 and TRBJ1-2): DGGITQSPKYLFRKEGQNVTLSCEQNLNHDAMYWYRQDPGQGLRLIYYSQIVNDFQKGDIAEGYSVSREKKESFPLTVTSAQKNPTAFYLCASSRSTGNYGYTFGSGTRLTVV.